This T cell receptor beta chain came from a study of identical twins. Overall study findings and caveats: Modelling underestimated the level of out-of-frame TCR alpha sharing observed in monozygotic twins.

As for this clonotype: Its antigen is unknown.

TCRdb reanalysed the 5' RACE reads using MiXCR and keeps one entry per CDR3 protein. This sample carries 1.5 million or so distinct CDR3 sequences, more than 30% of them seen once, and the ten largest clones take more than 0.25%. Germline assignment: CDR1 SQVTM and CDR2 ANQGSEA. The CDR3 totals 14 residues. The J segment lost 10 bases and the V segment lost 5 bases, leaving 10 bases of the junction unmatched. The chain has TRBV29-1 and TRBJ2-3; 12 bases agree with TRBD2. This sequence was found in a newborn girl in good health. The sequencing sample was made of cord blood. CDR3 region: CSVRLAGERLSQYF. CDR3 DNA: TGCAGCGTTCGACTAGCGGGGGAACGGTTGTCGCAGTATTTT.